This T cell receptor beta chain appears in the sequencing data of a study of PD-1 blockade in classical Hodgkin lymphoma. The study, taken as a whole, reports: It was CD4+ TCR diversity, not CD8+, that rose significantly by C4D1.

The assay was immunoSEQ multiplex PCR, and TCRdb's table has in-frame clones only and misses some. The sample comprises some 20,000 clones, 86% of which are singletons, and about an eighth rests with the top ten. Trimming cost V 4 bases and J 1 base, with 7 bases left between them. The CDR3 consists of 14 residues. Germline V gene lookup returns CDR1 LNHDA and CDR2 SQIVND (reference sequence). All patients experienced relapse after autologous stem cell transplantation, and brentuximab vedotin exposure was variable. Only one count was recorded for this clone. Antigen specificity is unknown. This specimen consisted of peripheral blood mononuclear cells (PBMCs), obtained before the second cycle of nivolumab. The V call is TRBV19, the J call TRBJ2-2; D not resolved. This receptor was taken from a human donor with classical Hodgkin lymphoma. CDR3 loop: CASSKDRNTGELFF. The CDR3 nucleotides read TGTGCCAGTAGTAAGGACCGGAACACCGGGGAGCTGTTTTTT.